The entry that follows covers one T cell receptor beta chain sequence. The antigen is unknown. This specimen belongs to a study of cytotoxic CD8 clonotypes in ibrutinib-treated CLL. Profiled with immunoSEQ multiplex PCR; TCRdb holds only in-frame clones, not every one. The repertoire holds over 25,000 clones, roughly 76% seen once, with 51% in the top ten. The study's findings and limits: At the start, clonality exceeded age-matched healthy donors and followed circulating CD8+ T-cell counts. Sampling times (in sustained-remission versus progressing patients) were not the same. Clonotypes that were public were uncommon, and they contracted or stayed stable on treatment.

The CDR3 totals 14 residues. V was clipped by 1 base and J by 8 bases, with 14 bases between them. CDR1 is SGHAT, CDR2 FQNNGV, per germline. The J gene is TRBJ1-2, the V gene TRBV11-2, with D perhaps matching TRBD1 (5 bases). The clonotype comes from a human donor with chronic lymphocytic leukemia. Sequenced here: PBMCs, sampled after 36 months of ibrutinib treatment. The CDR3 is CASSLGDKGRGYTF. CDR3 bases: TGTGCCAGCAGCTTAGGAGACAAGGGGAGGGGCTACACCTTC.